This T cell receptor (beta chain) was sequenced during a study of OX40 agonist ivuxolimab in advanced cancers. Libraries were prepared by immunoSEQ multiplex PCR; TCRdb keeps only in-frame clonotypes and omits some of them. The sample yields about 65,000 clones, over 75% seen once. Germline lookup yields CDR1 MGHDK and CDR2 SYGVNS. This CDR3 is built from 17 residues. The V gene lost 3 bases and the J gene lost 0 bases, with 14 bases spanning the gap. The material sequenced was CD4+ or CD8+ T cells sorted from blood, taken in a trial of the OX40 agonist ivuxolimab. This chain uses TRBV25-1 with TRBJ1-4, with a tentative D call TRBD1 (6 bases). This TCR came from an adult with an advanced solid tumor such as melanoma, head and neck, liver or kidney cancer. DNA of the CDR3: TGTGCCAGCAGTGATTACGGACAGTTTGCAACTAATGAAAAACTGTTTTTT. Translated, it gives CASSDYGQFATNEKLFF.